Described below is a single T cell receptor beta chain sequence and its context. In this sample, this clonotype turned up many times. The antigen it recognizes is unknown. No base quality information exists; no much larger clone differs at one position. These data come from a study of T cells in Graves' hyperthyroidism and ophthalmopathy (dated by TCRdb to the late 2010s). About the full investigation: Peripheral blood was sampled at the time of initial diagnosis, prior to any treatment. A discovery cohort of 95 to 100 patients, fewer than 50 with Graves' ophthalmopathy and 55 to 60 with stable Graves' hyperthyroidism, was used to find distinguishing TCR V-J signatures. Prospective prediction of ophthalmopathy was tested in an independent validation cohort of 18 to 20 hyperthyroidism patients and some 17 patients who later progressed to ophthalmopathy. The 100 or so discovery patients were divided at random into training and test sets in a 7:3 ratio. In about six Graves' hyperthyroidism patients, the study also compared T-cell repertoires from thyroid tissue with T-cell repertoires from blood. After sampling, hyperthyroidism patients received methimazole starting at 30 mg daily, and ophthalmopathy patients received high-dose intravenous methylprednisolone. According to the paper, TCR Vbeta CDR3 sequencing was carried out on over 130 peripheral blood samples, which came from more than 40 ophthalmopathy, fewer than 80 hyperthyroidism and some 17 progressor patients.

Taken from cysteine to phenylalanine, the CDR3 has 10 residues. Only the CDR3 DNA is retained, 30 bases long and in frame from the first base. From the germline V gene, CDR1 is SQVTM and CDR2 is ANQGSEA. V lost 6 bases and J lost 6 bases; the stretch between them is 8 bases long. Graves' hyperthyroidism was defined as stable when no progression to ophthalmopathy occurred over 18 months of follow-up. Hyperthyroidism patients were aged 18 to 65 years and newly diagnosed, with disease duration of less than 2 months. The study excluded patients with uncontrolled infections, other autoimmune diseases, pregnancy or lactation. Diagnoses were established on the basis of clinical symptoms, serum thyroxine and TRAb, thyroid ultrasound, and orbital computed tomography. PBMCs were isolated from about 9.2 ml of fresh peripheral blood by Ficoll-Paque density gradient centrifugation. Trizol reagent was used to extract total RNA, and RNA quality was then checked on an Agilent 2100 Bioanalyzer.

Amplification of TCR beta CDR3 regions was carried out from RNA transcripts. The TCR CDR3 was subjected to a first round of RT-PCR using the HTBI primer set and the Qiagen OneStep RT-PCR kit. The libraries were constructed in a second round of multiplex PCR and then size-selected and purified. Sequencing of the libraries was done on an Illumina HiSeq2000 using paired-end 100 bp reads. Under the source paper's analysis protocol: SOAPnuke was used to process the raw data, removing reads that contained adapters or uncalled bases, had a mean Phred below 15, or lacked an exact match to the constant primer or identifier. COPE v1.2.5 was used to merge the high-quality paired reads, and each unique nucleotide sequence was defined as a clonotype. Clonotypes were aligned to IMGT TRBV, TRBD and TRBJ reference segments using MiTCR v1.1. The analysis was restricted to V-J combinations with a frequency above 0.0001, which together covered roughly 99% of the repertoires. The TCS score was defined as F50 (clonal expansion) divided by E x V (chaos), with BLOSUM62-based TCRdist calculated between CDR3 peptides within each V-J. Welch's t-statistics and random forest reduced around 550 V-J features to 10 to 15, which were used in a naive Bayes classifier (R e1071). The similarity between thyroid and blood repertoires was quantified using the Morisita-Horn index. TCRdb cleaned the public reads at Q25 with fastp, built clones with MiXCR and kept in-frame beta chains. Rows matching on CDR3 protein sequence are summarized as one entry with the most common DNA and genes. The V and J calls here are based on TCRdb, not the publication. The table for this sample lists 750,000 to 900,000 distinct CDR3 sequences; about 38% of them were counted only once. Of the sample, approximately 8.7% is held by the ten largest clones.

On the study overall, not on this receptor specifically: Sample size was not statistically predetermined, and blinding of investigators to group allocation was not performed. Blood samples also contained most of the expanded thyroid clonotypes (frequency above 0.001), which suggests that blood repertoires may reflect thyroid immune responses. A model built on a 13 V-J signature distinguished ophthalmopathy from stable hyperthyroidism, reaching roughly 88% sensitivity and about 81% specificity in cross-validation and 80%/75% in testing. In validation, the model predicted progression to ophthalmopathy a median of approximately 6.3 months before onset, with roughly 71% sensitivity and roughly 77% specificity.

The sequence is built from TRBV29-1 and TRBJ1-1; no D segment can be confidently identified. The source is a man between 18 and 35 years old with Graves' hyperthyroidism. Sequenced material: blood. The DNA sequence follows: TGCAGCGTAATGGTGGCTGAAGCTTTCTTT. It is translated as CSVMVAEAFF.